Detailed here is one T cell receptor beta chain. What it binds is unknown. The data stem from a study of cytomegalovirus exposure and HLA in healthy donors. Study results and limitations: Among TCR sequences, most were rare, though some public TCRs appeared in many donors. TCR beta V- and J-gene trimming was later associated with a missense DCLRE1C variant.

The CDR3 is made up of 15 amino acids. The V and J ends lost 1 base and 5 bases, in that order; junction bases with no gene match: 8. From germline, CDR1 is MGHRA and CDR2 YSYEKL. Amplification used 60 Vbeta primers and 13 Jbeta primers. TCRdb keeps only in-frame clones here, not all; method: immunoSEQ multiplex PCR. The table includes around 140,000 clones, around 75% detected once. Source material: PBMCs. The TCR originated in a woman under 30 in good health and CMV-seronegative. This chain links TRBV4-1 with TRBJ2-7; 7 bases map to TRBD2. This chain's CDR3 is CASSQVAGRGDEQYF. CDR3 DNA: TGCGCCAGCAGCCAAGTCGCGGGACGGGGGGACGAGCAGTACTTC.